The 17 T cell receptor beta chains presented below share a single source sample, sequenced in a study of Graves' ophthalmopathy and Graves' hyperthyroidism. The TCR beta CDR3 regions underwent amplification from RNA transcripts. Scientists carried out first-round RT-PCR using HTBI primers and then a second-round multiplex PCR. TCRdb itself ran the multiplex PCR reads through MiXCR, one entry per CDR3 protein. The repertoire has 650,000 to 900,000 distinct CDR3 sequences, around 40% of them found once; the top ten carry around 40%. Material for sequencing was peripheral blood. These receptors all come from an adult man with Graves' ophthalmopathy.

This clonotype was seen a handful of times. This chain uses TRBV2 with TRBJ1-1; D is unresolved. The CDR3 consists of 16 residues. Germline CDR1 and CDR2: SNHLY and FYNNEI. Trimming left V 4 bases short and J 7 bases short, with 22 bases between. The CDR3, as DNA: TGTGCCAGCAGTGTTCGACCCGGAACCGGTGGTGTTGAAGCTTTCTTT. Its translation is CASSVRPGTGGVEAFF. The full variable domain, completed using reference TRBV2 and TRBJ1-1, is EPEVTQTPSHQVTQMGQEVILRCVPISNHLYFYWYRQILGQKVEFLVSFYNNEISEKSEIFDDQFSVERPDGSNFTLKIRSTKLEDSAMYFCASSVRPGTGGVEAFFGQGTRLTVV.

The chain recombines TRBV2 with TRBJ2-7; the match to TRBD2 covers 9 bases. Germline V gives CDR1 SNHLY, CDR2 FYNNEI. This CDR3 comprises 13 residues. V shed 7 bases and J 5 bases; nucleotides not matched to a gene: 6. For the CDR3, the DNA is TGTGCCAGCACCGCGGGAGGGATCGACGAGCAGTACTTC. It translates to CASTAGGIDEQYF.

This clonotype was recorded at least ten times. This chain joins TRBV7-2 and TRBJ2-5, with TRBD2 identical over 10 bases. The CDR3 is 13 residues long. The J segment lost 9 bases and the V segment lost 5 bases, leaving 6 bases of the junction unmatched. CDR1 and CDR2 from the germline V gene are SGHTA and FQGNSA. The CDR3 is CASSRLAGVSQYF. DNA for the CDR3: TGTGCCAGCAGCCGCCTAGCGGGAGTGTCCCAGTACTTC. Based on the CDR3 plus reference TRBV7-2 and TRBJ2-5, the full variable domain is GAGVSQSPSNKVTEKGKDVELRCDPISGHTALYWYRQSLGQGLEFLIYFQGNSAPDKSGLPSDRFSAERTGGSVSTLTIQRTQQEDSAVYLCASSRLAGVSQYFGPGTRLLVL.

The chain couples TRBV20-1 to TRBJ2-7; possible D gene TRBD2, 6 bases. V shed 5 bases and J shed 5 bases, with 16 bases lying between them. Germline lookup yields CDR1 DFQATT and CDR2 SNEGSKA (reference sequence). The length of the CDR3 is 13 residues. The CDR3 region is CSAYVRLAHEQYF. The CDR3, as DNA: TGCAGTGCTTATGTACGTCTAGCGCACGAGCAGTACTTC.

The rearrangement joins TRBV11-1 to TRBJ2-7, with 14 bases lining up with TRBD2. The CDR3 is 21 amino acids. CDR1 is SGHAT and CDR2 is FQDESV in the germline V gene (reference sequence). V gave up 4 bases and J gave up 0 bases; unmatched junction bases: 17. CDR3 nucleotides: TGTGCCAGCAGCTCAATGCCCTTCTGGGGGACTAGCGGGAGTATCTCCTACGAGCAGTACTTC. The encoded protein is CASSSMPFWGTSGSISYEQYF. The complete variable domain, with remaining parts taken from reference TRBV11-1 and TRBJ2-7, reads EAEVAQSPRYKITEKSQAVAFWCDPISGHATLYWYRQILGQGPELLVQFQDESVVDDSQLPKDRFSAERLKGVDSTLKIQPAELGDSAMYLCASSSMPFWGTSGSISYEQYFGPGTRLTVT.

This clonotype appeared many times. The rearrangement uses TRBV7-9 and TRBJ2-5; D is undetermined. The V gene's germline CDR1 is SEHNR and CDR2 FQNEAQ (reference sequence). This CDR3 contains 10 residues. Trimming stripped 11 bases from V and 4 bases from J, with 8 bases between. CDR3 sequence (DNA): TGTGCCGTGGGAACAGAGACCCAGTACTTC. It translates to CAVGTETQYF.

As concerns this clonotype: One end of the junction varies from germline; a read error may be responsible. The gene calls are TRBV10-3 and TRBJ1-1, with unresolved D. This CDR3 spans 15 amino acids. Germline CDR1 is ENHRY and CDR2 is SYGVKD. Here the CDR3 reads CASSLGPAWDTEAFF. Here the CDR3 DNA reads TGTGCCAGCAGTTTAGGACCTGCTTGGGACACTGAAGCTTTCTTT.

The chain links TRBV7-9 to TRBJ1-6, with D perhaps TRBD1 (5 bases). The V gene's germline CDR1 is SEHNR and CDR2 FQNEAQ (reference sequence). The CDR3 runs to 14 residues. V shed 5 bases and J shed 15 bases, with 20 bases lying between them. CDR3 in DNA: TGTGCCAGCAGCACCGGTGGATGGGACCTCTTCCTCCACTTT. Its protein is CASSTGGWDLFLHF.

The chain combines TRBV20-1 with TRBJ1-3; D uncertain. Trimming took off 1 base at V and 0 bases at J, with 4 bases between the two ends. This CDR3 has 13 amino acids. The V gene's germline CDR1 is DFQATT and CDR2 SNEGSKA (reference sequence). The CDR3 loop reads CSARGVSGNTIYF. DNA for the CDR3: TGCAGTGCTAGAGGCGTCTCTGGAAACACCATATATTTT.

V usage is TRBV2 and J usage is TRBJ2-7; D call uncertain. The CDR3 is 14 residues long. From germline, CDR1 is SNHLY and CDR2 FYNNEI. Trimming shortened V by 8 bases and J by 5 bases, and 19 bases separated the two germline ends. CDR3 residues: CASRRRSRIHEQYF. The DNA for the CDR3 is TGTGCCAGCCGCCGACGCTCTCGCATCCACGAGCAGTACTTC. Drawing the rest from reference TRBV2 and TRBJ2-7, the complete variable domain is EPEVTQTPSHQVTQMGQEVILRCVPISNHLYFYWYRQILGQKVEFLVSFYNNEISEKSEIFDDQFSVERPDGSNFTLKIRSTKLEDSAMYFCASRRRSRIHEQYFGPGTRLTVT.

V usage is TRBV5-1 and J usage is TRBJ2-7; perhaps TRBD1 as D (6 bases). The germline V gene has CDR1 SGHRS and CDR2 YFSETQ. The CDR3 has 14 amino acids. Trimming took 5 bases from V and 1 from J, leaving 13 bases between them. The CDR3 here is CASSLGTQSYEQYF. CDR3 bases: TGCGCCAGCAGTTTAGGGACACAGTCCTACGAGCAGTACTTC.

In this sample, this clonotype turned up many times. The genes are TRBV2 and TRBJ1-6; possible D gene TRBD1, 5 bases. CDR1 is SNHLY and CDR2 is FYNNEI in the germline V gene. The CDR3 length is 15 residues. The V and J ends lost 7 bases and 8 bases respectively, with 18 bases between them. Here the CDR3 DNA reads TGTGCCAGCAATCGGGACTTCGGGCTCGATTCACCCCTCCACTTT. It encodes CASNRDFGLDSPLHF.

The chain is built from TRBV29-1 and TRBJ2-3, with 13 nucleotides matching TRBD2. Germline CDR1 is SQVTM and CDR2 is ANQGSEA. The CDR3 has 15 residues. As DNA, the CDR3 is TGCAGTGCGACGGGACTAGCGGGATTCACAGATACGCAGTATTTT. It is translated as CSATGLAGFTDTQYF.

This clonotype was counted between two and nine times. V gene TRBV20-1 combines with J gene TRBJ2-2; no firm D call. Trimming left V 6 bases short and J 4 bases short, with 9 bases between. This CDR3 contains 12 residues. CDR1 is DFQATT, CDR2 SNEGSKA, per germline (reference sequence). CDR3 region: CSADRSTGELFF. The CDR3 nucleotides are TGCAGTGCCGACCGTAGCACCGGGGAGCTGTTTTTT.

The V call is TRBV9, the J call TRBJ1-5, with 8 positions matching TRBD1. Germline lookup yields CDR1 SGDLS and CDR2 YYNGEE. This CDR3 has 15 amino acids. The ends lost 3 bases at V and 0 bases at J; junction bases unmatched: 2. Here the CDR3 DNA reads TGTGCCAGCAGCGCAGGGGGCAATAGCAATCAGCCCCAGCATTTT. It codes for CASSAGGNSNQPQHF.

CDR3 DNA sequence: TGTGCCATCAGTTACGGGGGTGGCGGGGGCTACACCTTC. Translating it yields CAISYGGGGGYTF. This rearrangement joins TRBV10-3 to TRBJ1-2, with D possibly matching TRBD1 (5 bases). V was shortened by 5 bases and J by 8 bases, with 15 bases between the two germline ends. This CDR3 has 13 amino acids. Germline CDR1 and CDR2: ENHRY and SYGVKD.

For this clonotype: A read error may explain this, as a much larger clone is one base away. Lacking the conserved final phenylalanine or tryptophan, this CDR3 likely reflects a read error. The chain joins TRBV7-8 to TRBJ1-2; 9 bases fit TRBD1. Germline V gives CDR1 SGHVS, CDR2 FQNEAQ. This CDR3 comprises 14 residues. The V gene end was trimmed by 4 bases and the J gene end by 3 bases; junction bases not matched to a gene: 3. CDR3 region: CASSSRTGDYGYTL. CDR3 sequence (DNA): TGTGCCAGCAGCTCCCGGACAGGGGACTATGGCTACACCCTC.